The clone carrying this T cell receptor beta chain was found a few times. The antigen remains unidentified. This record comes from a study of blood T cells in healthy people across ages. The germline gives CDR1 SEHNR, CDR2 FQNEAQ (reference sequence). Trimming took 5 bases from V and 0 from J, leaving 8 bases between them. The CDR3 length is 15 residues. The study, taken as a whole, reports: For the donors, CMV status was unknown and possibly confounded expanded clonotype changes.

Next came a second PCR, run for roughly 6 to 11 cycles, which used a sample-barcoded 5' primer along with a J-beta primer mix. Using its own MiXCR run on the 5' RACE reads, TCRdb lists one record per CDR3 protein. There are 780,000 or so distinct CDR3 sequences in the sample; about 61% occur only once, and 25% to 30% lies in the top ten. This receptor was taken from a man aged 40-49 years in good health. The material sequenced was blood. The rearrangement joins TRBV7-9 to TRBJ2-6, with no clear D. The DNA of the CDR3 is TGTGCCAGCAGCCGCATGCGCTCTGGGGCCAACGTCCTGACTTTC. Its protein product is CASSRMRSGANVLTF.